These 22 T cell receptor beta chains were sequenced from one sample in a study of Siglec-9 on CD8 T cells in melanoma. Using immunoSEQ multiplex PCR, the repertoire was profiled, and TCRdb retains in-frame clones only, with some absent. Of 30,000 to 45,000 clones listed, roughly 84% are singletons. Material for sequencing was Siglec-9- CD8+ T cells sorted from blood. These receptors came from a human donor in good health.

This chain uses TRBV18 with TRBJ2-7; D is perhaps TRBD2 (5 bases). Germline CDR1 is KGHSH and CDR2 is LQKENI. The CDR3 covers 14 residues. The ends were cut back, 3 bases at V and 0 bases at J, with 9 bases in the middle. The CDR3 sequence: CASSPIGSSYEQYF. CDR3 nucleotide sequence: TGTGCCAGCTCACCGATAGGGAGCTCCTACGAGCAGTACTTC.

This rearrangement joins TRBV21-1 to TRBJ1-2; no DNA check was done on the table's D call, TRBD1. TRBV21-1 is tagged as a pseudogene. The CDR3 is 13 amino acids. CDR3 region: CASSKDAGGGYTF. DNA for the CDR3: TGTGCCAGCAGCAAAGATGCAGGGGGTGGCTACACCTTC.

The chain carries TRBV11-3 and TRBJ2-3, with D unclear. The V and J ends lost 5 bases and 2 bases respectively, with 17 bases between them. Per the germline V gene, CDR1 is SGHNT and CDR2 is YENEEA. CDR3 length equals 16 residues. CDR3 nucleotide sequence: TGTGCCAGCAGCCAACAAAGCATAGGCCACACAGATACGCAGTATTTT. The encoded protein is CASSQQSIGHTDTQYF.

The rearrangement links TRBV13 to TRBJ2-7; D unresolved. The CDR3 is 11 amino acids. CDR1 is PRHDT and CDR2 is FYEKMQ in the germline V gene (reference sequence). The V end lost 0 bases, the J end lost 3 bases, and 0 bases lay between the germline ends. CDR3 protein: CASSLGYEQYF. The CDR3 nucleotides are TGTGCCAGCAGCTTAGGCTACGAGCAGTACTTC. Looking up the rest from reference TRBV13 and TRBJ2-7 gives the full variable domain: AAGVIQSPRHLIKEKRETATLKCYPIPRHDTVYWYQQGPGQDPQFLISFYEKMQSDKGSIPDRFSAQQFSDYHSELNMSSLELGDSALYFCASSLGYEQYFGPGTRLTVT.

The rearrangement uses TRBV13 and TRBJ1-2, with D perhaps matching TRBD1 (5 bases). The germline V gene has CDR1 PRHDT and CDR2 FYEKMQ (reference sequence). V was clipped by 0 bases and J by 4 bases, with 15 bases between them. CDR3 length equals 16 residues. The CDR3 reads CASSLGRGFDGYGYTF. The CDR3 bases are TGTGCCAGCAGCTTAGGCCGGGGGTTTGACGGCTATGGCTACACCTTC.

The J gene is TRBJ1-5, the V gene TRBV5-6, with D possibly being TRBD1 (6 bases). Deletions cut 7 bases from V and 2 bases from J, with 22 bases between. The CDR3 has 17 residues. Germline CDR1 is SGHDT and CDR2 is YYEEEE. CDR3 in amino acids: CASFPRVGARRNQPQHF. The CDR3, as DNA: TGTGCCAGCTTCCCCCGTGTGGGGGCTCGACGCAATCAGCCCCAGCATTTT.

This clone was found a few times. This sequence joins TRBV10-3 and TRBJ1-1, with D unresolved. Germline assignment: CDR1 ENHRY and CDR2 SYGVKD. This CDR3 is 14 amino acids long. V lost 2 bases, J lost 0 bases, and 7 bases lay in between. CDR3 DNA sequence: TGTGCCATCAGTGAGGGGCGGATGAACACTGAAGCTTTCTTT. It encodes CAISEGRMNTEAFF.

The chain combines TRBV7-3 with TRBJ1-1, with D tentatively TRBD1 (6 bases). The CDR3 has 15 amino acids. Per the germline V gene, CDR1 is SGHTA and CDR2 is FQGTGA. Between the trimmed V and J ends, which lost 5 bases and 1 base, there was a span of 14 bases. CDR3: CASSLLEQGNTEAFF. DNA for the CDR3: TGTGCCAGCAGCCTCCTCGAACAGGGGAACACTGAAGCTTTCTTT. The complete variable domain, with remaining parts taken from reference TRBV7-3 and TRBJ1-1, reads GAGVSQTPSNKVTEKGKYVELRCDPISGHTALYWYRQSLGQGPEFLIYFQGTGAADDSGLPNDRFFAVRPEGSVSTLKIQRTERGDSAVYLCASSLLEQGNTEAFFGQGTRLTVV.

This clone showed up just once. The chain combines TRBV7-9 with TRBJ2-1; TRBD1 is a possible D gene (6 bases). Per germline, CDR1 SEHNR and CDR2 FQNEAQ (reference sequence). Between the trimmed V and J ends, which lost 3 bases and 5 bases, there was a span of 14 bases. There are 15 residues in the CDR3. DNA for the CDR3: TGTGCCAGCAGCTTCTCGGCCAGGGGAGACAATGAGCAGTTCTTC. It codes for CASSFSARGDNEQFF.

The rearrangement joins TRBV23-1 to TRBJ1-3; unclear D gene. TRBV23-1 is filed as an ORF, its function uncertain. Trimming pared 0 bases from V and 0 bases from J, leaving 9 bases between. CDR3 length: 16 amino acids. CDR3 region: CASSQSPQDSGNTIYF. The CDR3 region has the DNA TGCGCCAGCAGTCAATCCCCCCAGGACTCTGGAAACACCATATATTTT.

The table lists this clone with a few counts. The V call is TRBV9, the J call TRBJ1-1; TRBD1 aligns across 10 bases. Germline CDR1 SGDLS, CDR2 YYNGEE. This CDR3 is built from 16 residues. V shed 4 bases and J 6 bases; nucleotides not matched to a gene: 12. In DNA form, the CDR3 reads TGTGCCAGCAGCCCTAGTTATGGGGACAGGGGTCCTGAAGCTTTCTTT. This encodes CASSPSYGDRGPEAFF.

This sequence joins TRBV5-1 and TRBJ2-1; D not certain. V gave up 0 bases and J gave up 4 bases, with 11 bases separating them. The CDR3 contains 15 residues. Germline CDR1 is SGHRS and CDR2 is YFSETQ. In DNA, the CDR3 is TGCGCCAGCAGCTTGGTAGAGGATGTGTACAATGAGCAGTTCTTC. It encodes CASSLVEDVYNEQFF.

The chain joins TRBV5-1 to TRBJ1-1, with 8 bases that match TRBD1. This CDR3 is 15 amino acids long. Germline V CDR1 and CDR2: SGHRS, YFSETQ. The junction had 11 bases not matched to a gene; V was cut back by 0 bases and J by 10 bases. The CDR3 DNA follows: TGCGCCAGCAGCTTGGTGGCGGGACAGGAGGATGTAGCTTTCTTT. It specifies CASSLVAGQEDVAFF.

The chain joins TRBV28 to TRBJ2-2; 11 positions match TRBD2. Germline V lookup: CDR1 MDHEN, CDR2 SYDVKM. V trimming: 4 bases; J trimming: 8 bases; junction bases outside the gene matches: 9. This CDR3 has 16 amino acids. CDR3 sequence (DNA): TGTGCCAGCAGTTCGACTAGCGGGGTATGGTTAGGGGAGCTGTTTTTT. This codes for CASSSTSGVWLGELFF.

The genes are TRBV23-1 and TRBJ1-2, with D maybe TRBD1 (5 bases). TRBV23-1 is reported as an ORF; its role is uncertain. V was shortened by 8 bases and J by 0 bases, with 13 bases between the two germline ends. There are 14 residues in the CDR3. CDR3 DNA sequence: TGCGCCAGCCCCAGGGCAGCAGCTAACTATGGCTACACCTTC. This encodes CASPRAAANYGYTF.

This clone was detected once. The chain combines TRBV4-1 with TRBJ2-1; weak D call: TRBD2 (5 bases). Germline V CDR1 and CDR2: MGHRA, YSYEKL. V was shortened by 5 bases and J by 7 bases, with 15 bases between the two germline ends. There are 14 residues in the CDR3. CDR3 sequence: CASSEARGVNEQFF. In DNA form, the CDR3 reads TGCGCCAGCAGCGAGGCCCGGGGAGTGAATGAGCAGTTCTTC.

The chain has TRBV6-1 and TRBJ1-6; D is undetermined. Deletions cut 7 bases from V and 7 bases from J, with 11 bases between. Germline CDR1 is MNHNS and CDR2 is SASEGT. The CDR3 length is 13 residues. CDR3 nucleotide sequence: TGTGCCAGCACCGGGATACTCAATTCACCCCTCCACTTT. Translated, it gives CASTGILNSPLHF.

This rearrangement joins TRBV6-9 to TRBJ2-1; 9 bases are shared with TRBD2. The CDR3 contains 16 residues. Germline values: CDR1 MNHGY, CDR2 SVAAGI. The J segment lost 7 bases and the V segment lost 0 bases, leaving 7 bases of the junction unmatched. Here the CDR3 reads CASSYSPRLAANEQFF. The CDR3 DNA reads TGTGCCAGCAGTTATTCGCCCCGACTAGCGGCGAATGAGCAGTTCTTC.

J is TRBJ2-5 and V is TRBV2; 13 nucleotides agree with TRBD2. Trimming at V came to 8 bases and at J to 9 bases, leaving 6 bases not matched to a gene. CDR1 is SNHLY, CDR2 FYNNEI, per germline. The CDR3 has 13 residues. CDR3 sequence (DNA): TGTGCCAGCGGGGGACTAGCGGGACCAGCCCAGTACTTC. It translates to CASGGLAGPAQYF.

This chain uses TRBV6-6 with TRBJ2-7; TRBD1 aligns across 11 bases. V lost 2 bases, J lost 4 bases, and 4 bases stayed unmatched. Germline V gives CDR1 MNHNY, CDR2 SVGAGI (reference sequence). The CDR3 is 15 amino acids. CDR3 nucleotide sequence: TGTGCCAGCAGTTACCTTGGGACAGGGGGGTACGAGCAGTACTTC. The encoded protein is CASSYLGTGGYEQYF.

The V call is TRBV11-2, the J call TRBJ2-6; D perhaps matches TRBD2 (5 bases). The CDR3 spans 14 residues. The V end was cut by 3 bases, the J end by 2 bases, with 5 bases between. Germline V gene data show CDR1 as SGHAT and CDR2 as FQNNGV. The CDR3 sequence is CASSFGAGANVLTF. The DNA for the CDR3 is TGTGCCAGCAGCTTCGGGGCTGGGGCCAACGTCCTGACTTTC.

The rearrangement joins TRBV6-4 to TRBJ2-1, with D possibly being TRBD2 (5 bases). This CDR3 is 16 amino acids long. The V gene's germline CDR1 is MRHNA and CDR2 SNTAGT. V lost 6 bases, J lost 2 bases, and 17 bases lay in between. The CDR3 protein is CASSDLSTGTYNEQFF. In nucleotides, the CDR3 is TGTGCCAGCAGCGATCTCTCGACGGGGACCTACAATGAGCAGTTCTTC.